The 21 T cell receptor beta chains reported below all come from one sample, sequenced in a study of PD-1 blockade in classical Hodgkin lymphoma. Data came from immunoSEQ multiplex PCR; TCRdb stores just in-frame clones and leaves some out. Altogether roughly 150,000 clones are present, around 84% being singletons, with the ten largest covering approximately 9.6%. With no exception, relapse followed autologous stem cell transplantation in all patients, and brentuximab vedotin exposure varied. The source material was peripheral blood mononuclear cells (PBMCs), sampled before the second cycle of nivolumab. All receptors come from a human donor with classical Hodgkin lymphoma.

The V call is TRBV5-1, the J call TRBJ2-1; no clear D. The V gene's germline CDR1 is SGHRS and CDR2 YFSETQ. The CDR3 length is 14 residues. Trimming left V 0 bases short and J 4 bases short, with 8 bases between. The CDR3 DNA is TGCGCCAGCAGCTTGGCCAGCAAGTACAATGAGCAGTTCTTC. This sequence encodes CASSLASKYNEQFF.

This clone was observed a few times. DNA of the CDR3: TGTGCCAGCAGTTACTTCGGACAGGGGAATTCACCCCTCCACTTT. It is translated as CASSYFGQGNSPLHF. The chain combines TRBV6-5 with TRBJ1-6; 9 bases fit TRBD1. V was clipped by 1 base and J by 7 bases; unmatched bases: 2. Germline V lookup: CDR1 MNHEY, CDR2 SVGAGI. The CDR3 totals 15 residues.

This rearrangement joins TRBV5-4 to TRBJ2-5; 7 bases agree with TRBD2. This CDR3 contains 14 residues. CDR1 and CDR2 from the germline V gene are SGHNT and YYREEE (reference sequence). The V and J ends lost 4 bases and 0 bases, in that order; junction bases with no gene match: 3. The CDR3 is CASSPREYQETQYF. The CDR3 nucleotides read TGTGCCAGCAGCCCGCGGGAGTACCAAGAGACCCAGTACTTC.

The CDR3 spells CASSISTATGELFF. In DNA form, the CDR3 reads TGTGCCAGTAGTATTTCGACAGCTACCGGGGAGCTGTTTTTT. V is TRBV19 and J is TRBJ2-2; a possible D gene is TRBD1 (5 bases). The V end was cut by 3 bases, the J end by 5 bases, with 10 bases between. Germline CDR1 and CDR2: LNHDA and SQIVND (reference sequence). The CDR3 spans 14 residues.

The table lists this clone with a count of one. The rearrangement links TRBV6-6 to TRBJ1-1, with a possible D match to TRBD1 (5 bases). The CDR3 consists of 16 residues. Germline V gene sequence: CDR1 MNHNY, CDR2 SVGAGI (reference sequence). The V gene lost 6 bases and the J gene lost 2 bases, with 19 bases spanning the gap. The CDR3 spells CASRYRGPPINTEAFF. The CDR3 DNA sequence: TGTGCCAGCAGGTACCGGGGCCCACCGATAAACACTGAAGCTTTCTTT.

V and J are TRBV19 and TRBJ1-5; possibly TRBD1 for D (6 bases). Germline loops: CDR1 LNHDA, CDR2 SQIVND (reference sequence). With 3 bases removed from V and 0 bases from J, the gap between germline ends came to 15 bases. The CDR3 is made up of 17 amino acids. The CDR3 DNA sequence: TGTGCCAGTAGTATTCCGGACAGATTCTATAGCAATCAGCCCCAGCATTTT. Protein product: CASSIPDRFYSNQPQHF.

This chain joins TRBV5-1 and TRBJ1-1; D is perhaps TRBD1 (6 bases). V was clipped by 4 bases and J by 1 base, with 14 bases between them. The germline V gene encodes CDR1 SGHRS and CDR2 YFSETQ. The CDR3 has 15 residues. The CDR3 protein is CASSQQTGQNTEAFF. In DNA, the CDR3 is TGCGCCAGCAGCCAACAGACAGGCCAGAACACTGAAGCTTTCTTT.

The CDR3 coding sequence is TGTGCCAGCAGCTTTGCAGGGGGCGCCTACAATGAGCAGTTCTTC. It yields the protein CASSFAGGAYNEQFF. The V gene is TRBV7-2, the J gene TRBJ2-1; 8 positions agree with TRBD1. Germline V gives CDR1 SGHTA, CDR2 FQGNSA. The CDR3 has 15 residues. V lost 3 bases and J lost 2; bases outside the gene matches: 3.

A few counts support this clone. The chain joins TRBV10-1 to TRBJ1-2; perhaps TRBD1 as D (6 bases). The CDR3 sequence is 14 residues long. Germline values: CDR1 WNHNN, CDR2 SYGVQD (reference sequence). V was cut by 7 bases and J by 8 bases, with 20 bases left in between. The CDR3 nucleotides are TGCGCCAGCACCGTAAACCTCAGGGGTTACGGCTACACCTTC. It encodes CASTVNLRGYGYTF.

V and J are TRBV2 and TRBJ2-2; D gene uncertain. CDR3 length equals 14 residues. Germline CDR1 and CDR2: SNHLY and FYNNEI. Trimming stripped 6 bases from V and 1 base from J, with 9 bases between. The CDR3, as DNA: TGTGCCAGCAGAGGGTACCTGAACACCGGGGAGCTGTTTTTT. Amino acids: CASRGYLNTGELFF.

The V call is TRBV28, the J call TRBJ2-5, with 10 bases aligning to TRBD2. The ends lost 1 base at V and 3 bases at J; junction bases unmatched: 5. Looked up from germline, CDR1 is MDHEN and CDR2 is SYDVKM. The CDR3 covers 16 residues. CDR3 sequence reads: CASSLSPGTSEETQYF. The DNA of the CDR3 is TGTGCCAGCAGTTTATCCCCTGGGACTAGCGAAGAGACCCAGTACTTC. Complete variable domain (other parts from reference TRBV28 and TRBJ2-5): DVKVTQSSRYLVKRTGEKVFLECVQDMDHENMFWYRQDPGLGLRLIYFSYDVKMKEKGDIPEGYSVSREKKERFSLILESASTNQTSMYLCASSLSPGTSEETQYFGPGTRLLVL.

The rearrangement links TRBV18 to TRBJ2-5; 8 bases are a match to TRBD1. Germline trimming cut 8 bases from V and 5 bases from J; bases unmatched to any gene: 7. CDR1 KGHSH and CDR2 LQKENI come from the germline V gene. The CDR3 has 13 residues. The CDR3 here is CASTDRATETQYF. The CDR3 DNA reads TGTGCCAGCACGGACAGGGCGACCGAGACCCAGTACTTC.

In the case of this clone: The conserved closing phenylalanine or tryptophan is absent in this CDR3, likely reflecting a read error. Because the CDR3's place on the DNA is in doubt, the DNA is left out and the CDR3 is given as listed by TCRdb. This chain links TRBV6-5 with TRBJ2-7; TRBD2 is the table's D call and was not checked against the DNA. The CDR3 numbers 12 amino acids, ends counted. Per the germline V gene, CDR1 is MNHEY and CDR2 is SVGAGI. Here the CDR3 reads CASSYATSGRHL.

This clone was counted a few times. The chain carries TRBV9 and TRBJ1-2, with a possible D match to TRBD1 (6 bases). The CDR3 covers 12 residues. Germline V gene sequence: CDR1 SGDLS, CDR2 YYNGEE. The germline V and J ends were trimmed by 2 bases and 8 bases, with 10 bases remaining between them. The CDR3 spells CASSVTGLGYTF. For the CDR3, the DNA is TGTGCCAGCAGCGTTACAGGGCTAGGCTACACCTTC.

This rearrangement joins TRBV27 to TRBJ1-1; D ambiguous. The V end lost 0 bases, the J end lost 2 bases, and 7 bases lay between the germline ends. The CDR3 covers 14 residues. The V gene's germline CDR1 is MNHEY and CDR2 SMNVEV (reference sequence). The CDR3 protein is CASSLSNTNTEAFF. The CDR3 nucleotides read TGTGCCAGCAGTTTATCGAACACTAACACTGAAGCTTTCTTT.

This chain joins TRBV6-6 and TRBJ2-1; 9 bases line up with TRBD2. V was clipped by 4 bases and J by 8 bases; unmatched bases: 3. The CDR3 runs to 13 residues. Germline-derived CDR1 and CDR2 are MNHNY and SVGAGI (reference sequence). The CDR3 nucleotides read TGTGCCAGCAGTTTAGGGACTAGCTATGAGCAGTTCTTC. This codes for CASSLGTSYEQFF.

This chain uses TRBV5-1 with TRBJ2-3, with TRBD2 matching over 10 bases. Germline V lookup: CDR1 SGHRS, CDR2 YFSETQ. This CDR3 has 14 residues. V was pared by 3 bases and J by 5 bases, with 3 bases of the junction left unmatched. CDR3 loop: CASSSGTSVDTQYF. Written as DNA, the CDR3 is TGCGCCAGCAGCTCCGGGACTAGCGTAGATACGCAGTATTTT.

This clone was counted once. The genes are TRBV15 and TRBJ2-1; 7 bases map to TRBD2. The CDR3 sequence is 15 residues long. Germline-derived CDR1 and CDR2 are LNHNV and YYDKDF (reference sequence). The ends lost 7 bases at V and 3 bases at J; junction bases unmatched: 9. The CDR3 nucleotides read TGTGCCACCAATCGCGCGGGAGCCAACTACAATGAGCAGTTCTTC. Residues: CATNRAGANYNEQFF.

The chain has TRBV5-1 and TRBJ2-1; tentative D call: TRBD1 (5 bases). The CDR3 is 12 residues long. Trimming took off 3 bases at V and 9 bases at J, with 10 bases between the two ends. Germline CDR1 SGHRS, CDR2 YFSETQ. The CDR3 protein is CASSSQGGEQFF. The CDR3 DNA follows: TGCGCCAGCAGCTCGCAGGGCGGTGAGCAGTTCTTC.

The J gene is TRBJ2-1, the V gene TRBV6-6; D is unresolved. Trimming stripped 1 base from V and 0 bases from J, with 7 bases between. Germline values: CDR1 MNHNY, CDR2 SVGAGI (reference sequence). The CDR3 extends over 15 amino acids. The CDR3 nucleotides are TGTGCCAGCAGTTACTTTCTCAGCTCCTACAATGAGCAGTTCTTC. Protein product: CASSYFLSSYNEQFF.

The chain recombines TRBV6-5 with TRBJ1-2; 9 bases map to TRBD1. Germline assignment: CDR1 MNHEY and CDR2 SVGAGI. J was trimmed by 8 bases and V by 10 bases; bases with no gene match: 5. This CDR3 has 11 amino acids. This CDR3 reads CATTGTGGYTF. CDR3 in DNA: TGTGCCACTACAGGGACAGGGGGCTACACCTTC.